These 13 T cell receptor beta chains came from one sample sequenced in a study of T cell responses to AZD1222 COVID-19 vaccine. Clones were sequenced by immunoSEQ multiplex PCR, and TCRdb holds only the in-frame ones, with some missing. The table includes approximately 180,000 clones, more than 70% detected once. The material sequenced was peripheral blood, taken 28 days after the second AZD1222 dose. These receptors were obtained from an adult who received the AZD1222 COVID-19 vaccine.

The chain is built from TRBV18 and TRBJ2-1, with TRBD1 identical over 8 bases. CDR1 and CDR2 from the germline V gene are KGHSH and LQKENI. The CDR3 is made up of 14 amino acids. With V trimmed by 3 bases and J by 7 bases, 5 bases remained unmatched. The CDR3 here is CASSPDRVMNEQFF. CDR3 nucleotides: TGTGCCAGCTCACCGGACAGGGTGATGAATGAGCAGTTCTTC.

The V call is TRBV19, the J call TRBJ2-2; 7 bases are shared with TRBD1. Per germline, CDR1 LNHDA and CDR2 SQIVND (reference sequence). Trimming removed 8 bases from V and 4 bases from J; junction bases left unmatched: 7. The CDR3 sequence is 14 residues long. The CDR3 region is CASGRGSLTGELFF. In DNA form, the CDR3 reads TGTGCCAGTGGCAGGGGGAGTCTCACCGGGGAGCTGTTTTTT.

The V gene is TRBV5-6, the J gene TRBJ2-3; no clear D gene. Trimming took 5 bases from V and 0 from J, leaving 13 bases between them. The CDR3 has 15 residues. Germline values: CDR1 SGHDT, CDR2 YYEEEE. The CDR3 here is CASSGVWVSTDTQYF. The CDR3 DNA is TGTGCCAGCAGTGGGGTTTGGGTGAGCACAGATACGCAGTATTTT.

V gene TRBV6-2 or TRBV6-3 combines with J gene TRBJ2-1, with 10 bases fitting TRBD2. This CDR3 is built from 16 residues. With 6 bases clipped from V and 6 bases from J, the junction kept 11 bases outside the gene matches. Germline assignment: CDR1 MNHEY and CDR2 SVGEGT. Here the CDR3 reads CASSNPGGLAPNEQFF. In DNA form, the CDR3 reads TGTGCCAGCAGCAACCCGGGGGGACTAGCGCCCAATGAGCAGTTCTTC.

V usage is TRBV6-6 and J usage is TRBJ1-1, with TRBD1 identical over 7 bases. Germline V gene sequence: CDR1 MNHNY, CDR2 SVGAGI (reference sequence). Trimming cost V 5 bases and J 0 bases; bases outside gene matches: 6. The CDR3 totals 15 residues. As DNA, the CDR3 is TGTGCCAGCAGTCAACAACAGGGGATGAACACTGAAGCTTTCTTT. It yields the protein CASSQQQGMNTEAFF.

This chain connects TRBV5-6 to TRBJ1-3, with D hard to call. V gave up 7 bases and J gave up 0 bases, with 17 bases separating them. From germline, CDR1 is SGHDT and CDR2 YYEEEE. The length of the CDR3 is 16 residues. The CDR3 sequence is CASAISPVGSGNTIYF. In DNA, the CDR3 is TGTGCCAGCGCCATCAGCCCGGTCGGCTCTGGAAACACCATATATTTT.

The rearrangement links TRBV19 to TRBJ1-5; TRBD1 might be the D (5 bases). CDR1 and CDR2 (germline): LNHDA, SQIVND (reference sequence). Trimming cost V 4 bases and J 2 bases, with 24 bases left between them. The CDR3 runs 19 residues. The CDR3 region is CASSRPRDGWLQGNQPQHF. In DNA form, the CDR3 reads TGTGCCAGTAGTAGGCCCCGGGACGGGTGGCTTCAGGGCAATCAGCCCCAGCATTTT.

The rearrangement uses TRBV7-3 and TRBJ2-3, with TRBD2 matching 9 bases. The CDR3 contains 17 residues. J gave up 6 bases and V 7 bases, and 17 bases lay outside the gene matches. Germline V gene sequence: CDR1 SGHTA, CDR2 FQGTGA. This chain's CDR3 is CASTNRGGGRAGDTQYF. The CDR3, as DNA: TGTGCCAGCACCAACCGCGGGGGCGGGAGGGCCGGTGATACGCAGTATTTT.

In its sample, this clone was seen once. The CDR3 loop is CSASDSSWKFF. Written as DNA, the CDR3 is TGCAGTGCTAGTGACTCCTCGTGGAAGTTCTTC. This chain uses TRBV20-1 with TRBJ2-1; D call uncertain. V was cut by 3 bases and J by 14 bases, with 14 bases left in between. This CDR3 spans 11 amino acids. CDR1 DFQATT and CDR2 SNEGSKA come from the germline V gene (reference sequence).

V is TRBV19 and J is TRBJ2-3; TRBD2 aligns across 8 bases. CDR3 length equals 15 residues. CDR1 LNHDA and CDR2 SQIVND come from the germline V gene (reference sequence). Trimming cost V 1 base and J 4 bases; bases outside gene matches: 4. CDR3 DNA: TGTGCCAGTAGTATAGCCGCGGGAGGCTCAGATACGCAGTATTTT. Amino acid sequence: CASSIAAGGSDTQYF.

This chain connects TRBV3-1 (or the pseudogene TRBV3-2) to TRBJ1-6; D not certain. Trimming left V 0 bases short and J 6 bases short, with 9 bases between. Germline CDR1 LGHDT, CDR2 YNNKEL (reference sequence). The CDR3 is 15 amino acids. The CDR3 protein is CASSQDGRRNSPLHF. The CDR3, as DNA: TGTGCCAGCAGCCAAGATGGCAGGCGTAATTCACCCCTCCACTTT.

V gene TRBV6-1 combines with J gene TRBJ2-5, with a weak D call TRBD2 (6 bases). The CDR3 covers 13 residues. V lost 2 bases to trimming and J lost 5 bases, with 9 bases between them. The germline CDR1 and CDR2 sequences are MNHNS and SASEGT. This chain's CDR3 is CASSERGAETQYF. The DNA for the CDR3 is TGTGCCAGCAGTGAACGCGGGGCGGAGACCCAGTACTTC.

This rearrangement joins TRBV10-3 to TRBJ2-7, with a possible D match to TRBD2 (6 bases). This CDR3 comprises 14 residues. The V gene lost 6 bases and the J gene lost 4 bases, with 16 bases spanning the gap. Germline V CDR1 and CDR2: ENHRY, SYGVKD. In DNA form, the CDR3 reads TGTGCCATCAGCGAGGCAGAGACTAGATACGAGCAGTACTTC. Translated: CAISEAETRYEQYF.